Sequencing of this T cell receptor (beta chain) was carried out in a study of blood T cell repertoires in COVID-19. Overall study context: Researchers got acute and convalescent COVID-19 samples from the United States, Italy and Spain. The cDNA or gDNA used as material had been derived from T cells, B-cell-depleted T cells, or PBMCs.

Source study methods: Scientists estimated how many nucleated cells there were by amplifying reference gene primers. TCRdb keeps only in-frame clones here, not all; method: immunoSEQ multiplex PCR. V, J and clone size derive from that table, while D and trimming were established from the DNA sequence. The sample lists around 50,000 clones, about 90% occurring once. Germline lookup yields CDR1 SGHTS and CDR2 YDEGEE. The CDR3 spans 13 residues. V was shortened by 1 base and J by 8 bases, with 11 bases between the two germline ends. The chain links TRBV5-8 to TRBJ2-3; D might be TRBD2 (5 bases). This clonotype was sampled from a man between 65 and 80 years old with active COVID-19. The sample comprised peripheral blood. CDR3 nucleotides: TGTGCCAGCAGCTTGCGTGGAGAGGGTACGCAGTATTTT. This translates into CASSLRGEGTQYF.